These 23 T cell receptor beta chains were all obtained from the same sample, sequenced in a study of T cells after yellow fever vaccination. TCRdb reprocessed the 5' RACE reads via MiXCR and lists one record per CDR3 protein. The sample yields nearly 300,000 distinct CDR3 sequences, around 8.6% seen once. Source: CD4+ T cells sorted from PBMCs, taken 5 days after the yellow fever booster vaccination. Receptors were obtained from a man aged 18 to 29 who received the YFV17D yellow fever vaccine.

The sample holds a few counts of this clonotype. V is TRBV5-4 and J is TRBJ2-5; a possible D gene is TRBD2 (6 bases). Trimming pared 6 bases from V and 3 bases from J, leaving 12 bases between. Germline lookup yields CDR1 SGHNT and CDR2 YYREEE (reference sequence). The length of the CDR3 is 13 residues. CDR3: CASTLWGEETQYF. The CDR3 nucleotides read TGTGCCAGCACCCTTTGGGGGGAAGAGACCCAGTACTTC.

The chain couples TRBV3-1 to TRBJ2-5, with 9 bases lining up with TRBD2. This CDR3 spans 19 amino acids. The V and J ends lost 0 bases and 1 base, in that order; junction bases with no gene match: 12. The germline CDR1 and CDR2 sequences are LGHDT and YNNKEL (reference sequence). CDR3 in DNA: TGTGCCAGCAGCCAAGACCTAGCGGGGAATCTTGGGTCCCAAGAGACCCAGTACTTC. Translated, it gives CASSQDLAGNLGSQETQYF.

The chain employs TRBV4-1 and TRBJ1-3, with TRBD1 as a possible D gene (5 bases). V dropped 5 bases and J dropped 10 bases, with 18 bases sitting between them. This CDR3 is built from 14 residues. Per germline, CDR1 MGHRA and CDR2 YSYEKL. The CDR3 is CASSAPGRGRTIYF. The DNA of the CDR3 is TGCGCCAGCAGCGCCCCTGGGAGGGGAAGAACCATATATTTT.

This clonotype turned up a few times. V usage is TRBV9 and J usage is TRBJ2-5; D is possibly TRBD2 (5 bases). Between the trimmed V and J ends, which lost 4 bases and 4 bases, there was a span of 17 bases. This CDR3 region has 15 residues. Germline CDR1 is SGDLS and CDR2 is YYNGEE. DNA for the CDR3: TGTGCCAGCAGCTTACAAGGGTTCCGGGGAGAGACCCAGTACTTC. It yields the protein CASSLQGFRGETQYF.

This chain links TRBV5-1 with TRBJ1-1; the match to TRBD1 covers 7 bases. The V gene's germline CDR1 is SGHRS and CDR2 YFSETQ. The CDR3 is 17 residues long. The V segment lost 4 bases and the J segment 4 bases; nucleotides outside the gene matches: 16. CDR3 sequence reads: CASSITGAQGRGTEAFF. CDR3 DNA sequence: TGCGCCAGCAGCATTACAGGGGCCCAAGGTCGCGGCACTGAAGCTTTCTTT.

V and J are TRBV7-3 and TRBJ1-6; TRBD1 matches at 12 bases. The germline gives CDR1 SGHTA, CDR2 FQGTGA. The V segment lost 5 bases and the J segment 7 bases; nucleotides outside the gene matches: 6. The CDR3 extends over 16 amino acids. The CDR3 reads CASSAGQGAFNSPLHF. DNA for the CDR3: TGTGCCAGCAGCGCGGGACAGGGGGCCTTCAATTCACCCCTCCACTTT.

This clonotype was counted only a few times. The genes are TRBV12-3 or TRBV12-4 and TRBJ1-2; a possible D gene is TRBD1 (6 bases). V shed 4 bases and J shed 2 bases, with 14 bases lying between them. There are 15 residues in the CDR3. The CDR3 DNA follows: TGTGCCAGCAGTTCCCGACAGGAGATAAACTATGGCTACACCTTC. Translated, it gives CASSSRQEINYGYTF.

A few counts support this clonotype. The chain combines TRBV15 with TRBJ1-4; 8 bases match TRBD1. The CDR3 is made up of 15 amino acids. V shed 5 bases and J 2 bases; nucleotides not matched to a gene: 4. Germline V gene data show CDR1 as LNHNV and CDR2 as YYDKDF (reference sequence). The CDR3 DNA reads TGTGCCACCAGCCCCCGGGACAGGACTAATGAAAAACTGTTTTTT. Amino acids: CATSPRDRTNEKLFF. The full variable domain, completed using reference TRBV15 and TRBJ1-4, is DAMVIQNPRYQVTQFGKPVTLSCSQTLNHNVMYWYQQKSSQAPKLLFHYYDKDFNNEADTPDNFQSRRPNTSFCFLDIRSPGLGDTAMYLCATSPRDRTNEKLFFGSGTQLSVL.

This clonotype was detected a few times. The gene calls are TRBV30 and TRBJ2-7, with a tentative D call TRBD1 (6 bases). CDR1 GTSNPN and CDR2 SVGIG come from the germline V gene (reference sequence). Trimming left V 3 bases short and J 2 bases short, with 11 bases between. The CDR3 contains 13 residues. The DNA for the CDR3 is TGTGCCTGGAGCGGAAGGGGGACCTACGAGCAGTACTTC. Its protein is CAWSGRGTYEQYF.

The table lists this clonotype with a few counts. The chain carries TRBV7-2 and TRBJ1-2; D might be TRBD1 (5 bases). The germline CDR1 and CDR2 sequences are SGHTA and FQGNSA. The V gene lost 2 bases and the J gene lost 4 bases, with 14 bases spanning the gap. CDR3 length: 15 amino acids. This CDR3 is CASSLSWGGSYGYTF. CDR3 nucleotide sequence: TGTGCCAGCAGCTTATCTTGGGGGGGTTCCTATGGCTACACCTTC.

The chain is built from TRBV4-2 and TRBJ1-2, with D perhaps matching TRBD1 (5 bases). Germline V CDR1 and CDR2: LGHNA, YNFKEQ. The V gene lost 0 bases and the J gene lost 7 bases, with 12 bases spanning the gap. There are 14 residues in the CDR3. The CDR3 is CASSQERGNRGYTF. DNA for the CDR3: TGTGCCAGCAGCCAAGAGAGGGGAAATCGTGGCTACACCTTC.

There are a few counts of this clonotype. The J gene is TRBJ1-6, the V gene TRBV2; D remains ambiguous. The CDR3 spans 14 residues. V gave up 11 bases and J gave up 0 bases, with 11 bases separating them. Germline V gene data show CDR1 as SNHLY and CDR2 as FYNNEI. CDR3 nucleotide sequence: TGTGCCGGCGGCACAGACTCCTATAATTCACCCCTCCACTTT. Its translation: CAGGTDSYNSPLHF.

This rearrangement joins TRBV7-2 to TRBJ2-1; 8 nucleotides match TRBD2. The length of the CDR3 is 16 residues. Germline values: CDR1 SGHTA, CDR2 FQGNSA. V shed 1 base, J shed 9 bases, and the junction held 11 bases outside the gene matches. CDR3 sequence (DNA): TGTGCCAGCAGCTTAGGGTCGGGACTAGGGCTCAGTGAGCAGTTCTTC. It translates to CASSLGSGLGLSEQFF.

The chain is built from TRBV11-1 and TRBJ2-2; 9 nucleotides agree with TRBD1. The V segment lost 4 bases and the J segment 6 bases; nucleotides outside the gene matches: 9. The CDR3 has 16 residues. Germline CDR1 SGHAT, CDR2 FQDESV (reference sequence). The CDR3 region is CASSSRYRDRAGELFF. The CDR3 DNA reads TGTGCCAGCAGCTCGAGATATCGGGACAGGGCCGGGGAGCTGTTTTTT.

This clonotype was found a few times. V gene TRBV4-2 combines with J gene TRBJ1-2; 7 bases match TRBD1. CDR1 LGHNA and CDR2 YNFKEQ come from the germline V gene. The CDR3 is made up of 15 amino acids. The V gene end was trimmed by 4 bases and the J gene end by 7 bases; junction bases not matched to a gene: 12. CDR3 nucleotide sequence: TGTGCCAGCAGCCCCGGACAAGGGGGCTTGGGTGGCTACACCTTC. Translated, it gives CASSPGQGGLGGYTF.

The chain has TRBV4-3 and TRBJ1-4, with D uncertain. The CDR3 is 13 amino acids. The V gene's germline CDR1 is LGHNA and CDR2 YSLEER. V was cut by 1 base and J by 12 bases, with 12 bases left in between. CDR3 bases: TGCGCCAGCAGCCAAGTTTCTTGGGCACAACTGTTTTTT. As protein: CASSQVSWAQLFF.

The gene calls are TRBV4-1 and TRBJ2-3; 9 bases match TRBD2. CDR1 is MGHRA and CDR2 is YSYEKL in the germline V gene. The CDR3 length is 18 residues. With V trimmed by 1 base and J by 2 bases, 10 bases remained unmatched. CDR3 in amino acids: CASSQAGGGARNTDTQYF. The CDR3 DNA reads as TGCGCCAGCAGCCAAGCTGGCGGGGGGGCAAGAAACACAGATACGCAGTATTTT.

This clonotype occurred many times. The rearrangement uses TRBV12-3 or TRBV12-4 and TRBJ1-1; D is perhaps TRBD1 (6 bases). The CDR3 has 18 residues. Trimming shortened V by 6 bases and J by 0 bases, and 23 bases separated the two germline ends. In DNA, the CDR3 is TGTGCCAGCAGCGAAAGCTACAGGGAAATCTTCATGAACACTGAAGCTTTCTTT. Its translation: CASSESYREIFMNTEAFF.

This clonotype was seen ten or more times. CDR3 nucleotides: TGCAGTGCTTCCGGTACCCCGGGACAGGGAGGCACTGAAGCTTTCTTT. Translating it yields CSASGTPGQGGTEAFF. The rearrangement links TRBV20-1 to TRBJ1-1; 9 positions agree with TRBD1. Trimming at V came to 5 bases and at J to 4 bases, leaving 14 bases not matched to a gene. This CDR3 is built from 16 residues. Germline V gene data show CDR1 as DFQATT and CDR2 as SNEGSKA (reference sequence).

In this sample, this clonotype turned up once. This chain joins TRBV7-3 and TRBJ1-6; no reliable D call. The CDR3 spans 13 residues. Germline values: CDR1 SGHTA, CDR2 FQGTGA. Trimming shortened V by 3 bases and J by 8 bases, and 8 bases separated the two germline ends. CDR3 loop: CASSFRRDSPLHF. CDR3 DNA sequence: TGTGCCAGCAGCTTTAGGCGGGATTCACCCCTCCACTTT.

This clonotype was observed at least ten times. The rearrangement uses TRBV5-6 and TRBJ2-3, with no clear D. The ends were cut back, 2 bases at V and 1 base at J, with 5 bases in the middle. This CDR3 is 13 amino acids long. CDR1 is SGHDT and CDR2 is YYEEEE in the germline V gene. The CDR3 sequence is CASSLVGTDTQYF. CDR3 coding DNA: TGTGCCAGCAGCTTAGTGGGCACAGATACGCAGTATTTT. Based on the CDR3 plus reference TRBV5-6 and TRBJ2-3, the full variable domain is DAGVTQSPTHLIKTRGQQVTLRCSPKSGHDTVSWYQQALGQGPQFIFQYYEEEERQRGNFPDRFSGHQFPNYSSELNVNALLLGDSALYLCASSLVGTDTQYFGPGTRLTVL.

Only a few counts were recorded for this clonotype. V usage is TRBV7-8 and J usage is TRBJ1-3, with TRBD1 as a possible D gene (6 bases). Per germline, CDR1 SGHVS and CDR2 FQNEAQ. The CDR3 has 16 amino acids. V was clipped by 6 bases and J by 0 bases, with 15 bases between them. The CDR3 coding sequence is TGTGCCAGCAGATATACAACAGGGAACTCTGGAAACACCATATATTTT. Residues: CASRYTTGNSGNTIYF.

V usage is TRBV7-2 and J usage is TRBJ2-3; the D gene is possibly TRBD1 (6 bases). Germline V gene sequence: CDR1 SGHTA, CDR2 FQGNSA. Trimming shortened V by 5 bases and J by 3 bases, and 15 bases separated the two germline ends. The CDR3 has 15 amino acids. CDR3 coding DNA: TGTGCCAGCAGCCGTACAGGGTCTGGGACAGATACGCAGTATTTT. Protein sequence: CASSRTGSGTDTQYF.